This TCR beta chain emerged from a study of T-cell memory formation after mild COVID-19. Using its own MiXCR run on the 5' RACE reads, TCRdb lists one record per CDR3 protein. Of 250,000 to 300,000 distinct CDR3 sequences listed, around a sixth are singletons. Germline V CDR1 and CDR2: MGHRA, YSYEKL. V was pared by 3 bases and J by 5 bases, with 14 bases between. The CDR3 runs 15 residues. The TCR was taken from a man aged 18 to 30 who had mild COVID-19 (a few samples of this study predate the infection). Cell type and time point are not known. Sequencing input: PBMCs or a T cell subset sorted from them (not recorded which). The chain links TRBV4-1 to TRBJ2-1, with D tentatively TRBD2 (5 bases). The CDR3 region is CASSHWTHIDNEQFF. In DNA, the CDR3 is TGCGCCAGCAGCCATTGGACTCACATCGACAATGAGCAGTTCTTC.